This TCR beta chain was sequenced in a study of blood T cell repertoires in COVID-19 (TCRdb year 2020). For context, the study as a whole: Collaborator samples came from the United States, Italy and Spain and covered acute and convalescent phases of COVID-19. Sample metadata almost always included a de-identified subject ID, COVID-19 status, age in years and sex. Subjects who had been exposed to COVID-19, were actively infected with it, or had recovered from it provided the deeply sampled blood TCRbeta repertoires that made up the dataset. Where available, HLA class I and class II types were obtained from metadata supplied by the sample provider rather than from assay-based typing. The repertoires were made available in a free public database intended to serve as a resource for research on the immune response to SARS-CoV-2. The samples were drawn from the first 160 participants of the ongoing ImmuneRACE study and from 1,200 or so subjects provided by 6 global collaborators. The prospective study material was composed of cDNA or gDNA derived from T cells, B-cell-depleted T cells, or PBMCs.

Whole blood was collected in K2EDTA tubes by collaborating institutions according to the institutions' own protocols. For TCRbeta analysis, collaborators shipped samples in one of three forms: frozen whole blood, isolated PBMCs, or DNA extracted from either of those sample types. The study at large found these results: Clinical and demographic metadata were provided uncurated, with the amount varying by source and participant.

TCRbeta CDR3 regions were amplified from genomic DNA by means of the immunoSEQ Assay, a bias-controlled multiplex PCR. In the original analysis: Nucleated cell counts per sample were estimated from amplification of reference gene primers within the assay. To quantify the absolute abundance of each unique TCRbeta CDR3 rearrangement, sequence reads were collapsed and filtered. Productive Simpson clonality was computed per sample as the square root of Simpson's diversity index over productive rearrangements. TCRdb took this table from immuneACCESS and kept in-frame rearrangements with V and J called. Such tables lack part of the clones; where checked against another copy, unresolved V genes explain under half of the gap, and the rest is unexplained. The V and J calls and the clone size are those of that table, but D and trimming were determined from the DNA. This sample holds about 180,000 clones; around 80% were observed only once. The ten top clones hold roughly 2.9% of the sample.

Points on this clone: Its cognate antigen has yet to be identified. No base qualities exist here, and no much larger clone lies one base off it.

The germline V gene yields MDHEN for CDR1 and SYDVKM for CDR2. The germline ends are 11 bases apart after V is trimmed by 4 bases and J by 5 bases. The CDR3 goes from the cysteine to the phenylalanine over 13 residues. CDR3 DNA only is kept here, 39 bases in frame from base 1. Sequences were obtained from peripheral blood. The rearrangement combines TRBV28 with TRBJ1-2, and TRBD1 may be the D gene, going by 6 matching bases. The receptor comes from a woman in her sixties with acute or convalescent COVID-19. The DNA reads TGTGCCAGCAGTTCTGGGACACCTTATGGCTACACCTTC. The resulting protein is CASSSGTPYGYTF.